These T cell receptor beta chains were read from a single sample in a study of CD8 T cells in ankylosing spondylitis. In TCRdb, the 5' RACE reads were re-called with MiXCR into one record per CDR3 protein. Of 350,000 to 450,000 distinct CDR3 sequences listed, roughly 22% are singletons. Sequencing was done on a sample of blood, either unsorted or a sorted T cell fraction (not recorded which). These TCRs come from a male donor with ankylosing spondylitis or in good health (not recorded which). CDR3s include the opening cysteine and the closing phenylalanine or tryptophan. D genes are given only for firm matches. Rows may omit the clone size; those that give it use once, few, many or a size class.

TRBJ2-3 | NA | TRBV12-3/TRBV12-4 | NA | CASSLGGTAGADTQYF | TGTGCCAGCAGTCTTGGGGGGACAGCAGGGGCAGATACGCAGTATTTT
TRBJ2-2 | NA | TRBV20-1 | few | CSARGWTGELFF | TGCAGTGCCCGGGGGTGGACCGGGGAGCTGTTTTTT
TRBJ2-1 | TRBD1 | TRBV10-3 | NA | CAIMTGGGHEQFF | TGTGCCATCATGACAGGGGGAGGACATGAGCAGTTCTTC
TRBJ2-1 | TRBD1 | TRBV12-3/TRBV12-4 | few | CASSSWTGYSSYNEQFF | TGTGCCAGCAGTTCTTGGACAGGCTATAGCTCCTACAATGAGCAGTTCTTC
TRBJ2-7 | TRBD1 | TRBV5-6 | NA | CASSWQGVAPYEQYF | TGTGCCAGCAGCTGGCAGGGGGTGGCCCCCTACGAGCAGTACTTC
TRBJ2-6 | NA | TRBV7-8 | few | CASRGGPGANVLTF | TGTGCCAGCAGGGGGGGTCCCGGGGCCAACGTCCTGACTTTC
TRBJ1-5 | TRBD1 | TRBV5-6 | few | CASSDGTGLHQPQHF | TGTGCCAGCAGCGACGGGACAGGGTTACATCAGCCCCAGCATTTT
TRBJ1-1 | TRBD1 | TRBV7-9 | NA | CASSLQGGLVEAFF | TGTGCCAGCAGCTTACAAGGGGGCCTTGTTGAAGCTTTCTTT
TRBJ2-7 | NA | TRBV30 | few | CAWALTPSSYEQYF | TGTGCCTGGGCTTTGACACCGAGCTCCTACGAGCAGTACTTC
TRBJ2-7 | TRBD1 | TRBV20-1 | NA | CSAQGQGAPYEQYF | TGCAGTGCTCAGGGACAGGGGGCCCCCTACGAGCAGTACTTC
TRBJ2-1 | NA | TRBV12-3/TRBV12-4 | few | CASSFVGTLYNEQFF | TGTGCCAGCAGTTTTGTCGGGACCCTCTACAATGAGCAGTTCTTC
TRBJ1-2 | TRBD1 | TRBV4-2 | NA | CASGPGQGPYGYTF | TGTGCCAGCGGCCCTGGACAGGGCCCCTATGGCTACACCTTC
TRBJ2-1 | NA | TRBV27 | NA | CASSPIVGGHNEQFF | TGTGCCAGCAGTCCCATCGTGGGGGGACACAATGAGCAGTTCTTC
TRBJ1-1 | NA | TRBV14 | NA | CASSQVFRDTEAFF | TGTGCCAGCAGCCAAGTCTTCCGGGACACTGAAGCTTTCTTT
TRBJ1-2 | TRBD1 | TRBV10-3 | few | CANGQGNGYTF | TGTGCGAATGGACAGGGTAATGGCTACACCTTC
TRBJ2-7 | NA | TRBV20-1 | few | CSAPKEGGPYEQYF | TGCAGTGCGCCTAAGGAGGGGGGCCCCTACGAGCAGTACTTC
TRBJ2-7 | NA | TRBV7-8 | NA | CASSIPERSGAGEQYF | TGTGCCAGCAGCATTCCAGAGCGATCGGGGGCCGGAGAGCAGTACTTC
TRBJ2-1 | NA | TRBV6-5 | NA | CATGAGYNEQFF | TGTGCCACCGGAGCGGGCTACAATGAGCAGTTCTTC
TRBJ2-1 | NA | TRBV28 | few | CASNTNSLGIEPYNEQFF | TGTGCCAGCAATACGAACAGTTTAGGGATAGAGCCCTACAATGAGCAGTTCTTC
TRBJ1-1 | NA | TRBV11-3 | NA | CASSLSYGGTEAFF | TGTGCCAGCAGCTTATCCTACGGGGGGACTGAAGCTTTCTTT
TRBJ1-5 | TRBD1 | TRBV15 | NA | CATSRDGGTGLQPQHF | TGTGCCACCAGCAGAGATGGGGGGACAGGGCTTCAGCCCCAGCATTTT
TRBJ2-1 | TRBD1 | TRBV7-9 | few | CASSSYRGAYNEQFF | TGTGCCAGCAGCTCGTACAGGGGGGCCTACAATGAGCAGTTCTTC
TRBJ1-2 | NA | TRBV20-1 | few | CSARVRVSGYTF | TGCAGTGCTAGAGTGCGGGTCTCGGGCTACACCTTC
TRBJ2-7 | TRBD1 | TRBV7-9 | NA | CASSPGVGTGAYEQYF | TGTGCCAGCAGCCCGGGGGTCGGGACAGGAGCCTACGAGCAGTACTTC
TRBJ2-5 | NA | TRBV29-1 | few | CSVDETSGRRTFKEETQYF | TGCAGCGTTGACGAAACCTCCGGGAGAAGGACTTTCAAAGAGGAGACCCAGTACTTC
TRBJ2-5 | TRBD2 | TRBV10-3 | NA | CAISLAGGNQETQYF | TGTGCCATCAGCCTAGCGGGGGGGAACCAAGAGACCCAGTACTTC
TRBJ2-7 | TRBD1 | TRBV12-3/TRBV12-4 | NA | CASSLTPGGKYYEQYF | TGTGCCAGCAGTTTAACCCCAGGGGGCAAGTACTACGAGCAGTACTTC
TRBJ2-1 | NA | TRBV2 | NA | CASSAGRSYNEQFF | TGTGCCAGCAGCGCGGGGAGGTCCTACAATGAGCAGTTCTTC
TRBJ2-5 | NA | TRBV7-6 | few | CASSQGARLTTPQETQYF | TGTGCCAGCAGCCAAGGTGCCAGACTGACAACACCCCAAGAGACCCAGTACTTC
TRBJ1-2 | NA | TRBV20-1 | NA | CSARDFTSYGYTF | TGCAGTGCTAGAGATTTTACGTCCTATGGCTACACCTTC
TRBJ2-7 | TRBD2 | TRBV25-1 | NA | CASIQPRGAYEQYF | TGTGCCAGCATCCAGCCTCGGGGGGCCTACGAGCAGTACTTC
TRBJ1-1 | NA | TRBV6-1 | NA | CASSLTPYGGPNTEAFF | TGTGCCAGCAGCCTAACCCCTTACGGGGGACCGAACACTGAAGCTTTCTTT
TRBJ2-2 | NA | TRBV27 | NA | CASSNAFRGTGELFF | TGTGCCAGCAGCAACGCCTTTAGGGGGACCGGGGAGCTGTTTTTT
TRBJ2-5 | NA | TRBV5-6 | few | CASSLAIAIKETQYF | TGTGCCAGCAGCTTGGCAATAGCCATAAAAGAGACCCAGTACTTC
TRBJ2-7 | NA | TRBV12-3/TRBV12-4 | NA | CASTIGGHEQYF | TGTGCCAGCACTATAGGAGGGCACGAGCAGTACTTC
TRBJ1-6 | NA | TRBV10-3 | few | CAIRQGLYNSPLHF | TGTGCCATCAGGCAGGGGTTGTATAATTCACCCCTCCACTTT
TRBJ1-1 | NA | TRBV29-1 | few | CSATGSFTEAFF | TGCAGCGCAACCGGGAGTTTCACTGAAGCTTTCTTT
TRBJ2-7 | NA | TRBV12-3/TRBV12-4 | few | CASSYGALNYEQYF | TGTGCCAGCAGTTACGGGGCCCTAAACTACGAGCAGTACTTC
TRBJ2-7 | NA | TRBV12-3/TRBV12-4 | NA | CASSSDGNEQYF | TGTGCCAGCAGCTCAGACGGGAACGAGCAGTACTTC
TRBJ2-1 | TRBD1 | TRBV6-5 | NA | CASSYGTGGNNEQFF | TGTGCCAGCAGTTACGGGACAGGGGGAAACAATGAGCAGTTCTTC
TRBJ2-7 | NA | TRBV4-1 | few | CASSPTLALDAYEQYF | TGCGCCAGCAGCCCCACTTTGGCACTGGATGCCTACGAGCAGTACTTC
TRBJ2-2 | NA | TRBV7-9 | few | CASSKDREDTGELFF | TGTGCCAGCAGCAAAGACAGGGAGGACACCGGGGAGCTGTTTTTT
TRBJ2-1 | NA | TRBV9 | NA | CASSETAGANEQFF | TGTGCCAGCAGCGAGACGGCGGGGGCCAATGAGCAGTTCTTC
TRBJ2-7 | NA | TRBV12-3/TRBV12-4 | NA | CASSRTDTYEQYF | TGTGCCAGCAGTCGGACGGACACCTACGAGCAGTACTTC
TRBJ2-7 | NA | TRBV30 | few | CAWSLQVNHYEQYF | TGTGCCTGGAGTTTACAGGTGAACCACTACGAGCAGTACTTC
TRBJ2-1 | NA | TRBV7-9 | NA | CASSPTPRLGVWNEQFF | TGTGCCAGCAGCCCAACCCCCCGGTTGGGGGTTTGGAATGAGCAGTTCTTC
TRBJ2-7 | TRBD1 | TRBV27 | NA | CASSPDRGPAYEQYF | TGTGCCAGCAGTCCGGACAGGGGCCCGGCCTACGAGCAGTACTTC
TRBJ2-3 | NA | TRBV29-1 | NA | CSVVAVRTDTQYF | TGCAGCGTTGTAGCGGTCCGCACAGATACGCAGTATTTT
TRBJ2-3 | NA | TRBV12-3/TRBV12-4 | few | CASSLVGTQNTQYF | TGTGCCAGCAGTTTAGTAGGGACACAAAATACGCAGTATTTT
TRBJ1-1 | NA | TRBV6-5 | few | CASSYSGPTEAFF | TGTGCCAGCAGTTACTCAGGACCTACTGAAGCTTTCTTT
TRBJ2-1 | TRBD2 | TRBV29-1 | few | CSVVDPGGSYNEQFF | TGCAGCGTTGTTGACCCGGGGGGCTCCTACAATGAGCAGTTCTTC
TRBJ2-7 | NA | TRBV27 | NA | CASSLYGDEQYF | TGTGCCAGCAGTTTATACGGAGACGAGCAGTACTTC
TRBJ1-2 | NA | TRBV20-1 | NA | CSAGQITYGYTF | TGCAGTGCGGGCCAGATAACCTATGGCTACACCTTC
TRBJ2-2 | NA | TRBV7-9 | NA | CASSLYRGADTGELFF | TGTGCCAGCAGCTTGTATAGGGGCGCGGACACCGGGGAGCTGTTTTTT
TRBJ2-3 | NA | TRBV27 | few | CASSSDVESTDTQYF | TGTGCCAGCAGTTCGGACGTGGAGAGCACAGATACGCAGTATTTT
TRBJ2-7 | TRBD1 | TRBV20-1 | few | CSAGGEGQDIDEQYF | TGCAGTGCTGGGGGAGAGGGACAGGATATCGACGAGCAGTACTTC
TRBJ2-7 | TRBD1 | TRBV15 | many | CATSRQGSHEQYF | TGTGCCACCAGTAGACAGGGTTCCCACGAGCAGTACTTC